The following is a TCR beta chain sequence with its context. Symptoms, serum thyroxine and TRAb, thyroid ultrasound, and orbital computed tomography formed the diagnostic basis. The CDR3 has 15 residues. The germline V gene has CDR1 LNHNV and CDR2 YYDKDF (reference sequence). Losses at the gene ends were 6 bases for V and 3 bases for J; bases not matched to a gene: 10. This sample is part of a study of Graves' ophthalmopathy and Graves' hyperthyroidism. The authors amplified TCR beta CDR3 regions, and they did so from RNA transcripts for repertoire sequencing. HTBI primers primed a first-round RT-PCR, and a second-round multiplex PCR followed. TCRdb re-derived calls from the multiplex PCR reads in MiXCR, one entry per CDR3 protein. The sample yields hundreds of thousands of distinct CDR3 sequences, roughly 21% seen once.

This receptor was obtained from a woman aged 18 to 35 with stable Graves' hyperthyroidism. The source material was peripheral blood. The genes are TRBV15 and TRBJ2-5; 7 nucleotides agree with TRBD2. For the CDR3, the DNA is TGTGCCACCAGTGAAACAGCGGGGTATAAAGAGACCCAGTACTTC. Protein: CATSETAGYKETQYF.